This T cell receptor beta chain stems from a study of blood T cell repertoires in COVID-19. Study context: Donors in the United States, Italy and Spain gave samples during acute or convalescent COVID-19. PBMCs, B-cell-depleted T cells, or T cells provided the cDNA or gDNA that made up the material.

Methods used by the authors: Counts of nucleated cells, estimated from reference gene primer amplification, were obtained. Generated by immunoSEQ multiplex PCR, the TCRdb table keeps only in-frame clones and is missing some. That table supplies the V and J calls and clone size; D and trimming were determined from the DNA. The sample carries about 260,000 clones, around nine tenths recorded once. Trimming stripped 6 bases from V and 5 bases from J, with 11 bases between. CDR3 length equals 13 residues. Germline-derived CDR1 and CDR2 are MNHEY and SVGEGT. This chain connects TRBV6-2 or TRBV6-3 to TRBJ2-1; TRBD1 might be the D (6 bases). Material for sequencing was peripheral blood. The receptor was isolated from a man aged 40-49 years who had recovered from COVID-19. CDR3 sequence: CASSWTANNEQFF. The CDR3 bases are TGTGCCAGCAGCTGGACAGCGAACAATGAGCAGTTCTTC.